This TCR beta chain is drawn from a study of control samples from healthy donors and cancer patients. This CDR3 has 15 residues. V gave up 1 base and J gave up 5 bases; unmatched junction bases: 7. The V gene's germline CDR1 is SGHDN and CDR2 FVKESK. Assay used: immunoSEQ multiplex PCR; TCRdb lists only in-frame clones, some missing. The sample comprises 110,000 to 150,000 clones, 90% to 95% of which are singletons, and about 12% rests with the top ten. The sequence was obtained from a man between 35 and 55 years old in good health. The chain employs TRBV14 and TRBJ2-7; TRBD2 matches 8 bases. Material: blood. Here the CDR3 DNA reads TGTGCCAGCAGCCAAGTTCGCGGGAGGACCGACGAGCAGTACTTC. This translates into CASSQVRGRTDEQYF.